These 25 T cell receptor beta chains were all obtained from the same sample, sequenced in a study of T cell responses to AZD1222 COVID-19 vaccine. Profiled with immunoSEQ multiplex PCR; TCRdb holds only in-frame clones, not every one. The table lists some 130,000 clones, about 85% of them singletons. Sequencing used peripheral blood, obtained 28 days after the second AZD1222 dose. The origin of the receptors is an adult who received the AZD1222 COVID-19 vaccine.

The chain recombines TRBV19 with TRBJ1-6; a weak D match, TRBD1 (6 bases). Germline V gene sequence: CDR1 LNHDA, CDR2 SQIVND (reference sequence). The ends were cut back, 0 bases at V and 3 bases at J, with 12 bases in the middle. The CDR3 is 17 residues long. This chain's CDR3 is CASSIDGGANYNSPLHF. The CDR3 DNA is TGTGCCAGTAGTATAGACGGGGGCGCGAACTATAATTCACCCCTCCACTTT.

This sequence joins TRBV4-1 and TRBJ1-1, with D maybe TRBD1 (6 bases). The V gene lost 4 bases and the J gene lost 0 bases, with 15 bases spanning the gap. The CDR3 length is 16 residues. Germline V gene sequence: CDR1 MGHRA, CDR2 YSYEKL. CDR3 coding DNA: TGCGCCAGCAGCCGACCACAGGGAGGCCTGAACACTGAAGCTTTCTTT. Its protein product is CASSRPQGGLNTEAFF.

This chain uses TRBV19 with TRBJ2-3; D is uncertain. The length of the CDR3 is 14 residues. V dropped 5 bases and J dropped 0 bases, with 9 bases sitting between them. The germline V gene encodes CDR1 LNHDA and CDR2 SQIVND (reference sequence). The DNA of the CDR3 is TGTGCCAGTAGTTCCCAGACTAGCACAGATACGCAGTATTTT. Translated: CASSSQTSTDTQYF.

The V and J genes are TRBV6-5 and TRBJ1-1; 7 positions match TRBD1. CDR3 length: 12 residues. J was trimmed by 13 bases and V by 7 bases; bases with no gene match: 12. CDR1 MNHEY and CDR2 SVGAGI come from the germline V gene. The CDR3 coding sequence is TGTGCCAGCAAAGGACAGGCTAAGAAGCTTTTCTTT. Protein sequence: CASKGQAKKLFF.

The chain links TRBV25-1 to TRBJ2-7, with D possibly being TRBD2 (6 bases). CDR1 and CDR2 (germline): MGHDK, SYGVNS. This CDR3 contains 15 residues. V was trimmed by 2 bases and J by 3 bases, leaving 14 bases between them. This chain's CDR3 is CASSEQEGRHYEQYF. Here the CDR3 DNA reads TGTGCCAGCAGTGAACAGGAGGGGAGGCACTACGAGCAGTACTTC.

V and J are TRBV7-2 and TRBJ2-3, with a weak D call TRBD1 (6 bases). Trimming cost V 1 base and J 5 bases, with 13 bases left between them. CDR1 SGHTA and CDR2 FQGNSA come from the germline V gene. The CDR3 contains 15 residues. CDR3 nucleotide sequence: TGTGCCAGCAGCTTAGAGCTCAACAGGGAAGATACGCAGTATTTT. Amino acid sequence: CASSLELNREDTQYF.

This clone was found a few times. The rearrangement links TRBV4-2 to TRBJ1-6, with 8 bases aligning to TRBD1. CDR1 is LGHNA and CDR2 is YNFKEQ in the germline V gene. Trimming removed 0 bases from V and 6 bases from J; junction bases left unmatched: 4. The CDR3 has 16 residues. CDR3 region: CASSQDPRGLNSPLHF. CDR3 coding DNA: TGTGCCAGCAGCCAAGATCCCAGGGGGCTTAATTCACCCCTCCACTTT.

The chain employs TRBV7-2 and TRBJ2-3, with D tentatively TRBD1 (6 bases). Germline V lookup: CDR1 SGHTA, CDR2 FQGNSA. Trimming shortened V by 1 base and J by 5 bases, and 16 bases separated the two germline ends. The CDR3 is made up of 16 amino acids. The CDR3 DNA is TGTGCCAGCAGCTTAGTTGGGGGCTTTGGTAGAGATACGCAGTATTTT. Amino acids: CASSLVGGFGRDTQYF.

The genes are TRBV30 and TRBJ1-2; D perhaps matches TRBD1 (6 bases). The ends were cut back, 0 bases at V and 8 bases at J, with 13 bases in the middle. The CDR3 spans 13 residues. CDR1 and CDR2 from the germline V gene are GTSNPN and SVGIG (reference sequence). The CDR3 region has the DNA TGTGCCTGGAGTGTTTCGGGGGCGCGAGGCTACACCTTC. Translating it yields CAWSVSGARGYTF.

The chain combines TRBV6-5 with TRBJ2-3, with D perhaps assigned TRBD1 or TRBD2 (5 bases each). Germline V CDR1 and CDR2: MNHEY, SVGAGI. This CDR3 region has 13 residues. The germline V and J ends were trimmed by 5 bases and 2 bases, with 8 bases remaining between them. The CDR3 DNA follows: TGTGCCAGCAGTCGGGACCCCACAGATACGCAGTATTTT. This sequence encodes CASSRDPTDTQYF.

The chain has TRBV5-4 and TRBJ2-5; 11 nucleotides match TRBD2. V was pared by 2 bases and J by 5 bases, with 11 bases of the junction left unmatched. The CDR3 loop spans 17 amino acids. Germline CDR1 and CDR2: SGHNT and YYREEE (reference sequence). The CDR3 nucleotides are TGTGCCAGCAGCTTTTGGAGGCGGCGGACTAGCGGGGAGACCCAGTACTTC. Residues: CASSFWRRRTSGETQYF.

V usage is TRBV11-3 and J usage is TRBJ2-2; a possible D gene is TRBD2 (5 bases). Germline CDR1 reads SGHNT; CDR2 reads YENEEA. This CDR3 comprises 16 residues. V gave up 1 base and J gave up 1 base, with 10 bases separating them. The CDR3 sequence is CASSLGRAENTGELFF. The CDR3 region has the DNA TGTGCCAGCAGCTTAGGTCGAGCGGAGAACACCGGGGAGCTGTTTTTT.

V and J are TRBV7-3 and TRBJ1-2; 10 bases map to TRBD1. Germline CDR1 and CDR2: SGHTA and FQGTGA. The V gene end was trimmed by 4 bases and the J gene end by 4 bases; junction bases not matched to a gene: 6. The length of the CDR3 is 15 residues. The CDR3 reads CASSSGTGDLYGYTF. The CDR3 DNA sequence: TGTGCCAGCAGCTCCGGGACAGGGGACCTCTATGGCTACACCTTC.

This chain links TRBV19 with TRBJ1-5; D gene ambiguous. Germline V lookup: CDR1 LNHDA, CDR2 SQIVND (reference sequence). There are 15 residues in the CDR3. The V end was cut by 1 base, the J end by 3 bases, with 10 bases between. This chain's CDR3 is CASSIGPGLNQPQHF. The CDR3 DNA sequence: TGTGCCAGTAGTATAGGGCCCGGACTCAATCAGCCCCAGCATTTT.

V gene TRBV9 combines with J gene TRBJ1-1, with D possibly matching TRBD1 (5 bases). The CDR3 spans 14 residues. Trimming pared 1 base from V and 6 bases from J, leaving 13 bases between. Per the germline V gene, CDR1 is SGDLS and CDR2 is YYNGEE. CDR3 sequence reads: CASSVTRGGSEAFF. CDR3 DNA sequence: TGTGCCAGCAGCGTAACTCGTGGGGGGTCTGAAGCTTTCTTT.

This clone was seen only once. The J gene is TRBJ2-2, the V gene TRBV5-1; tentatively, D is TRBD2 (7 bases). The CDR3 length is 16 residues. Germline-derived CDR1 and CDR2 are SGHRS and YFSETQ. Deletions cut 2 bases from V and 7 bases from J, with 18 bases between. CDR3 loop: CASSLLRAGADGELFF. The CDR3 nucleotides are TGCGCCAGCAGCTTACTCCGCGCGGGGGCCGACGGGGAGCTGTTTTTT.

Here the CDR3 reads CATSRDPTGANVLTF. The CDR3 DNA is TGTGCCACCAGCAGAGATCCTACTGGGGCCAACGTCCTGACTTTC. The chain is built from TRBV15 and TRBJ2-6; no clear D gene. The germline V and J ends were trimmed by 0 bases and 2 bases, with 5 bases remaining between them. CDR1 is LNHNV and CDR2 is YYDKDF in the germline V gene (reference sequence). This CDR3 region has 15 residues. Full variable domain (outside the CDR3, taken from reference TRBV15 and TRBJ2-6): DAMVIQNPRYQVTQFGKPVTLSCSQTLNHNVMYWYQQKSSQAPKLLFHYYDKDFNNEADTPDNFQSRRPNTSFCFLDIRSPGLGDTAMYLCATSRDPTGANVLTFGAGSRLTVL.

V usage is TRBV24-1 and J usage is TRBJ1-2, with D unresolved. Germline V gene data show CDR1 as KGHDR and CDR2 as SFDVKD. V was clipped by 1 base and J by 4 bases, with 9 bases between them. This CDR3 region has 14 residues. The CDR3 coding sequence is TGTGCCACCAGTGATTTAAGCAGGACCTATGGCTACACCTTC. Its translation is CATSDLSRTYGYTF.

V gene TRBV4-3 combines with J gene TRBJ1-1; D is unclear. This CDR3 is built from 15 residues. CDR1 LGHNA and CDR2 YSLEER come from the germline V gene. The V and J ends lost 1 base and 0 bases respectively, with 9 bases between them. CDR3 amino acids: CASSQGAAVNTEAFF. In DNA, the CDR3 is TGCGCCAGCAGCCAAGGTGCCGCGGTGAACACTGAAGCTTTCTTT.

CDR3 amino acids: CASGSASGGYTF. The CDR3 bases are TGTGCCAGCGGGAGCGCCAGTGGTGGCTACACCTTC. V gene TRBV3-1 (or the pseudogene TRBV3-2) combines with J gene TRBJ1-2; no clear D. V lost 8 bases, J lost 7 bases, and 14 bases lay in between. Germline-derived CDR1 and CDR2 are LGHDT and YNNKEL (reference sequence). The CDR3 length is 12 residues.

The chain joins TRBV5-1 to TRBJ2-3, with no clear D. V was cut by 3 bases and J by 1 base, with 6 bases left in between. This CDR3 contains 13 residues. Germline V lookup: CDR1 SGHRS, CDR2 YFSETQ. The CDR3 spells CASSWTRTDTQYF. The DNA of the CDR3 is TGCGCCAGCAGCTGGACCCGCACAGATACGCAGTATTTT.

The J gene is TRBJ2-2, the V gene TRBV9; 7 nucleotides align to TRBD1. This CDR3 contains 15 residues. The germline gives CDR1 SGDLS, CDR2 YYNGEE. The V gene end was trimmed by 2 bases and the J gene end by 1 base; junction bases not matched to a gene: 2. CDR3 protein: CASSVGTVNTGELFF. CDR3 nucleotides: TGTGCCAGCAGCGTCGGGACAGTGAACACCGGGGAGCTGTTTTTT.

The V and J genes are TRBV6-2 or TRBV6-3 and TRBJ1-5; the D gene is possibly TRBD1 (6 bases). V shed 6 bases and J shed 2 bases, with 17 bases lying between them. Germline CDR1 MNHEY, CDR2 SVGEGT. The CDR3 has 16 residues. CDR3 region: CASSPTGPRGNQPQHF. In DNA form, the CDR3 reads TGTGCCAGCAGCCCTACAGGGCCTAGGGGCAATCAGCCCCAGCATTTT.

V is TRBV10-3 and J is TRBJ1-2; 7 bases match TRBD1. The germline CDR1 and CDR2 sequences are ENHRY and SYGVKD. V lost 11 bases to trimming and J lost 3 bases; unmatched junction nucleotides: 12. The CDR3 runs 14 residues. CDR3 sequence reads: CAFQGESPDYGYTF. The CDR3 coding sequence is TGTGCCTTCCAGGGGGAATCCCCCGACTATGGCTACACCTTC.

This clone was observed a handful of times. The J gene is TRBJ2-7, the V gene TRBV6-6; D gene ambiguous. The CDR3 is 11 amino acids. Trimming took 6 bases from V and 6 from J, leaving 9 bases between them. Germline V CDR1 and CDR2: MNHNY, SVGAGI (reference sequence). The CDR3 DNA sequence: TGTGCCAGCAGCGACGTCAGCGAGCAGTACTTC. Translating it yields CASSDVSEQYF.